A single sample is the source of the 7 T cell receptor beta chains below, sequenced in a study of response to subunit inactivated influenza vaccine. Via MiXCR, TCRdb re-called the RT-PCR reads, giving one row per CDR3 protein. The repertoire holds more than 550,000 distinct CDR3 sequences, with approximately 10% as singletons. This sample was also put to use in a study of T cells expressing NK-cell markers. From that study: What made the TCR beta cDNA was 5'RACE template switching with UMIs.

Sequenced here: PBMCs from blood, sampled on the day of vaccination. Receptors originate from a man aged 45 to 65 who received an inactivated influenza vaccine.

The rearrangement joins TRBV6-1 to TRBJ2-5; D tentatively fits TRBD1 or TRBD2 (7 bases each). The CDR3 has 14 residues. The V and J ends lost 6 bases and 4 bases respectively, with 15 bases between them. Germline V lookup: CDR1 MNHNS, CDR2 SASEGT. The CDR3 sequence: CASSLQGGVETQYF. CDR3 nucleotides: TGTGCCAGCAGCCTTCAGGGGGGGGTAGAGACCCAGTACTTC.

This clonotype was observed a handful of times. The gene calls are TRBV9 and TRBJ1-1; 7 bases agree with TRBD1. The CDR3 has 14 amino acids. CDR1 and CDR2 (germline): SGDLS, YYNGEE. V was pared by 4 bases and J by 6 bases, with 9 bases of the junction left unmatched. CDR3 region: CASSPERTGAEAFF. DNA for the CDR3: TGTGCCAGCAGCCCCGAACGAACAGGGGCTGAAGCTTTCTTT.

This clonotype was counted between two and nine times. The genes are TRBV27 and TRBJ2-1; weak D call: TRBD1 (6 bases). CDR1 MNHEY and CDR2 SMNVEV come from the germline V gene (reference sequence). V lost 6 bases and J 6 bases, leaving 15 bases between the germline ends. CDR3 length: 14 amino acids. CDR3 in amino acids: CASRSRGAVNEQFF. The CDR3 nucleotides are TGTGCCAGCAGGAGCAGGGGCGCGGTCAATGAGCAGTTCTTC.

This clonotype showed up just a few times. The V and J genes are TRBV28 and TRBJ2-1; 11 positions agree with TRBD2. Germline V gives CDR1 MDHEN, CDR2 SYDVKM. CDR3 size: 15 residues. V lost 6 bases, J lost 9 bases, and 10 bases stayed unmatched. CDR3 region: CASSSTSGGRGEQFF. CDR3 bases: TGTGCCAGCAGCTCAACTAGCGGGGGCCGGGGTGAGCAGTTCTTC.

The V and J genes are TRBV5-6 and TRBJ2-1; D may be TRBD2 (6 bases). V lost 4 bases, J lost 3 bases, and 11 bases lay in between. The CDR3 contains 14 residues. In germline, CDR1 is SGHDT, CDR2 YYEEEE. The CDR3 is CASSHRDFYNEQFF. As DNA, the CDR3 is TGTGCCAGCAGCCATAGGGACTTCTACAATGAGCAGTTCTTC.

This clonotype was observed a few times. In DNA form, the CDR3 reads TGCGCCAGCAGCCAAGTGGGCTTCTCGGCAGATACGCAGTATTTT. Translation: CASSQVGFSADTQYF. The V and J genes are TRBV4-3 and TRBJ2-3; D gene ambiguous. The CDR3 runs 15 residues. The germline V gene encodes CDR1 LGHNA and CDR2 YSLEER. Trimming took 1 base from V and 4 from J, leaving 12 bases between them.

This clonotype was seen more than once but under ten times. CDR3 loop: CATPHEVAGESYNEQFF. Here the CDR3 DNA reads TGTGCCACTCCTCACGAGGTAGCGGGAGAATCCTACAATGAGCAGTTCTTC. The chain recombines TRBV21-1 with TRBJ2-1; the table's D gene call, TRBD2, was not cross checked with the DNA. TRBV21-1 is noted as a pseudogene. There are 17 residues in the CDR3.